Sequencing of this TCR beta chain was carried out in a study of T cell changes during pregnancy in multiple sclerosis. This clone was observed a single time. The V gene's germline CDR1 is SGHRS and CDR2 YFSETQ. The CDR3 has 16 residues. Trimming took 4 bases from V and 4 from J; bases not matched to a gene: 11. Here immunoSEQ multiplex PCR was the method, and the copy in TCRdb shows in-frame clones only, minus some. The data contain about 36,000 clones, over 90% of them singletons. The clonotype comes from a female donor in good health, enrolled as a control in a pregnancy study. V gene TRBV5-1 combines with J gene TRBJ1-1, with 9 bases matching TRBD1. The sample was CD4+ T cells from peripheral blood mononuclear cells, taken in the third trimester of pregnancy. The CDR3 nucleotides are TGCGCCAGCAGCACTCCGGGACAGGGAAGGTTCACTGAAGCTTTCTTT. Its translation: CASSTPGQGRFTEAFF.